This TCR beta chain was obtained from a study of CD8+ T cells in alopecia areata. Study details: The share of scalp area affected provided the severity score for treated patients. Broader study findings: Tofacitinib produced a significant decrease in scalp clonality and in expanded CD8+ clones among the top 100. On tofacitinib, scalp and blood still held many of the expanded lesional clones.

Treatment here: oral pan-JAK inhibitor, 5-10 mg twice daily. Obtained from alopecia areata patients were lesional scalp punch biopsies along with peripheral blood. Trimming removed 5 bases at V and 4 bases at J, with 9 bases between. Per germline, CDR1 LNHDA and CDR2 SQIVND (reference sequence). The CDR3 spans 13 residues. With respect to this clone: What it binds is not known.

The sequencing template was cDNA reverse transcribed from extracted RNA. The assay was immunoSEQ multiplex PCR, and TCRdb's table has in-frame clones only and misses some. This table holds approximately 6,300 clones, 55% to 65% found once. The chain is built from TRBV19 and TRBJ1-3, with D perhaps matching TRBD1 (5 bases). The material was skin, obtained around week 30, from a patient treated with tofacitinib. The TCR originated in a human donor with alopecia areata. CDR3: CASSVGDGNTIYF. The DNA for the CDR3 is TGTGCCAGTAGTGTCGGGGACGGAAACACCATATATTTT.